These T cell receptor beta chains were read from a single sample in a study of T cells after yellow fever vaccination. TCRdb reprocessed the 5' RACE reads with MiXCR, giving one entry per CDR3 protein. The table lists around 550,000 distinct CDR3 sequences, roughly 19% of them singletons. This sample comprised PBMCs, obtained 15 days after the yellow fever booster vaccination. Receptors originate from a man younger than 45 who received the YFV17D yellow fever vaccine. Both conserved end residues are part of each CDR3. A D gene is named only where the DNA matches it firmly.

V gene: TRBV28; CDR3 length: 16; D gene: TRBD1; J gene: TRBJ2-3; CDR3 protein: CASSWNRGAGTDTQYF
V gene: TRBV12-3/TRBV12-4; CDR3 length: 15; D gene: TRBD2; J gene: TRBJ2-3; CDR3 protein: CASSPGLVEKDTQYF
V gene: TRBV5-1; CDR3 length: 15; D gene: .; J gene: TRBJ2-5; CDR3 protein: CASSTRDGLQETQYF
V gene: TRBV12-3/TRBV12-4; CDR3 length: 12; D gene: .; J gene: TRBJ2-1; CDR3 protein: CASSLSTNEQFF
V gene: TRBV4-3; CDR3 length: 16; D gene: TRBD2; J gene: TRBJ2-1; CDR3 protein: CASSQDRLAGATEQFF
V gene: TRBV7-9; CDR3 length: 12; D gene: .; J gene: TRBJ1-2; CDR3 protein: CASSLIGIGYTF
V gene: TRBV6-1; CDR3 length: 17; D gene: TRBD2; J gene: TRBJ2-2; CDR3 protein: CASSVTLAGANTGELFF
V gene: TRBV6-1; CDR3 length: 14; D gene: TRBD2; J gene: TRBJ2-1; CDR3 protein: CASRGGVSGSEQFF
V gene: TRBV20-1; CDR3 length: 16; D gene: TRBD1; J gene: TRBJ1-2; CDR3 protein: CSARVRSDRGNYGYTF
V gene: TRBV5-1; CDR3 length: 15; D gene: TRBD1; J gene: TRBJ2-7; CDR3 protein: CASSSGQMSSYEQYF
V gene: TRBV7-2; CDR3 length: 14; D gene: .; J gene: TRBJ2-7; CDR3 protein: CASSSQRGHYEQYF
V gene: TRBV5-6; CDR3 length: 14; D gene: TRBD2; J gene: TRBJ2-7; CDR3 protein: CASSFRTSGIEQYF
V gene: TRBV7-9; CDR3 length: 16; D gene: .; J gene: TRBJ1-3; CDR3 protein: CASSLGPITSGNTIYF
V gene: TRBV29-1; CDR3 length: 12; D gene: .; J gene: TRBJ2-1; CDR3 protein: CSVVPGYNEQFF
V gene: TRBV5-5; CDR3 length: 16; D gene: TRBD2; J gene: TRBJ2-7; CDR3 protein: CASSSYSGRSSYEQYF
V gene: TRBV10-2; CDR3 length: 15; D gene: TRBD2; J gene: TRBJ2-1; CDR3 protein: CASISGLAGYNEQFF
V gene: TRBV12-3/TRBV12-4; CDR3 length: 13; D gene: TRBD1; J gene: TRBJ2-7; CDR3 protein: CASPNRGSNEQYF
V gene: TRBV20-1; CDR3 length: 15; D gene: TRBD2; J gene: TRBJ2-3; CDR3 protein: CSATTTSGYTDTQYF
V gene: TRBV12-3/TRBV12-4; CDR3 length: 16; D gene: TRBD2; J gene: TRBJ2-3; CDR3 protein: CASSLWSGGMIDTQYF
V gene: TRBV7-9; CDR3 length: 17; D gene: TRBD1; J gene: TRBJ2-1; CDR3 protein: CASSSHGQVRKYNEQFF
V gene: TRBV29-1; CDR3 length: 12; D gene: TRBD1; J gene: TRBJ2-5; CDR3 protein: CSGWTGAETQYF
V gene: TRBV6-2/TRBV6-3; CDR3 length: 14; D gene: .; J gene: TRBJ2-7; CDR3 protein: CASSYSSREYEQYF
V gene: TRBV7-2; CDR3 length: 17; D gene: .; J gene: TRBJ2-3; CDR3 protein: CASSSTVGPPPRDTQYF
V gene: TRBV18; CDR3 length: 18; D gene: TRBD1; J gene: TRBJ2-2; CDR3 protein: CASSLSSGGRTNTGELFF
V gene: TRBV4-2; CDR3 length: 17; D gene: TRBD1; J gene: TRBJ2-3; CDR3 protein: CASSYDRQGFRTDTQYF
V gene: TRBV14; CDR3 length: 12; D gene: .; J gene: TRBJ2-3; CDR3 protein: CASSQTYVTQYF
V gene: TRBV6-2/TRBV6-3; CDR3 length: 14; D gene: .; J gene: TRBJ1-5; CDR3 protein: CASNLGQAGQPQHF
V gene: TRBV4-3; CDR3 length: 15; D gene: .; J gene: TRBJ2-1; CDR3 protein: CASSHEGDRSPEQFF
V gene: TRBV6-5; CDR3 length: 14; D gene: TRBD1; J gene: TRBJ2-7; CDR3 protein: CASSYSGQLREQYF
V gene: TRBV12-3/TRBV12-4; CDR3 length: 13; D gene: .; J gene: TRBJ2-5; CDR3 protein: CASSLRDMETQYF
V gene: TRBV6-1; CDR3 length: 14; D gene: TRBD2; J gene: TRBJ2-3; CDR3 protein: CASSLAGDWDTQYF
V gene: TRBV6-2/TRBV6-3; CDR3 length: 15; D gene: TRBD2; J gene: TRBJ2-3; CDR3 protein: CASNRLAGRSDTQYF
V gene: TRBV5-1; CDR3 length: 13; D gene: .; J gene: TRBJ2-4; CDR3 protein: CASRDPNRDIQYF
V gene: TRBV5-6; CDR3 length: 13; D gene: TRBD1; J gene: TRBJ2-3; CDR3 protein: CASRKGAPDTQYF
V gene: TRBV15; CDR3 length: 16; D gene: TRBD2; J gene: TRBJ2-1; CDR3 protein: CATSRLQRELRDEQFF
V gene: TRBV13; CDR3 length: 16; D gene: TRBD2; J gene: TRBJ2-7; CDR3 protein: CASRGTSGRPTYEQYF
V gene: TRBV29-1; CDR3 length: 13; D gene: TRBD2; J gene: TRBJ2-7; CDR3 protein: CSVGTSEAYEQYF
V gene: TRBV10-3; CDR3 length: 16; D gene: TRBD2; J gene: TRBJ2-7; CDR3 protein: CAISGTSGKSSYEQYF
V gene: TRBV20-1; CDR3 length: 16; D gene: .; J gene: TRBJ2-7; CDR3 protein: CSARDLQDPGPYEQYF
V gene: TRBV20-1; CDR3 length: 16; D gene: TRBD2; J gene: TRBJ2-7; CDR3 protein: CSARDSTSGSSYEQYF
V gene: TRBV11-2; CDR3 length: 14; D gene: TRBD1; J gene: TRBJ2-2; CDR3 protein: CASSPTGLTGELFF
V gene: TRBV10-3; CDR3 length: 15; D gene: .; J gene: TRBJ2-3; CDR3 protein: CASLPSEGPTDTQYF
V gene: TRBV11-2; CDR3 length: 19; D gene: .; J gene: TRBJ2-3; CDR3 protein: CASSLVAALSTWNTDTQYF
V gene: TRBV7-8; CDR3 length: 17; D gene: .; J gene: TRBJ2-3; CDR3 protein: CASSSPWDGRSTDTQYF
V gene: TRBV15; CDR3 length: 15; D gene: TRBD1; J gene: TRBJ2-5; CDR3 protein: CATSRDGGQIETQYF
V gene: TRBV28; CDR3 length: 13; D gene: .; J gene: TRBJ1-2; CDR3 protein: CASLVGTDYGYTF
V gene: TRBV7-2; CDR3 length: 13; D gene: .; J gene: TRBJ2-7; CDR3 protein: CASSLAEFLEQYF
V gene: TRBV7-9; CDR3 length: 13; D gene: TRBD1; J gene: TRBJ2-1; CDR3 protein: CASSLGTGNEQFF